This is a list of T cell receptor beta chains from one sample in a study of a mutant IDH1 vaccine in newly diagnosed glioma. Clones were read by immunoSEQ multiplex PCR, and TCRdb kept only the in-frame ones, dropping some. The data contain tens of thousands of clones, 84% of them singletons. Their antigens are not known. The sequencing here drew on PBMCs, taken from a glioma patient whose treatment included an IDH1 peptide vaccine. Receptors originate from a man in his thirties or forties with glioma. Both conserved end residues are part of each CDR3. The D gene is left open where the match is weak. Size is omitted from some rows. Given values are once, few, many or a class for expanded clones.

>NA|TRBJ2-5|NA|TRBV5-6
CASSLEPGMTETQYF
TGTGCCAGCAGCTTAGAACCAGGGATGACGGAGACCCAGTACTTC
>NA|TRBJ1-2|NA|TRBV5-1
CASSPGGTSYGYTF
TGCGCCAGCAGCCCAGGCGGGACTTCCTATGGCTACACCTTC
>few|TRBJ2-3|TRBD2|TRBV5-4
CASSLGGTSRPDTQYF
TGTGCCAGCAGCTTGGGCGGGACTAGCCGGCCAGATACGCAGTATTTT
>NA|TRBJ2-6|TRBD1|TRBV28
CASTLDPQGVGANVLTF
TGTGCCAGCACCCTAGATCCCCAGGGGGTTGGGGCCAACGTCCTGACTTTC
>NA|TRBJ1-6|TRBD1|TRBV18
CASSRSGTGSPSGNSPLHF
TGTGCCAGCTCACGGTCCGGGACAGGGTCCCCCTCTGGGAATTCACCCCTCCACTTT
>few|TRBJ1-2|NA|TRBV2
CASRGHTF
TGTGCCAGCAGGGGCCATACCTTC
>NA|TRBJ2-6|NA|TRBV30
CAWSWSGTGANVLTF
TGTGCCTGGAGTTGGTCGGGGACTGGGGCCAACGTCCTGACTTTC
>NA|TRBJ2-1|NA|TRBV10-3
CAISEETRSSEQFF
TGTGCCATCAGTGAGGAGACTAGATCTTCTGAGCAGTTCTTC
>NA|TRBJ1-4|NA|TRBV4-2
CASSQVRNRPALYEKLFF
TGTGCCAGCAGCCAAGTTAGAAACCGCCCTGCCCTTTATGAAAAACTGTTTTTT
>NA|TRBJ1-2|TRBD1|TRBV4-1
CASSHNWQGAVDGYTF
TGCGCCAGCAGCCATAACTGGCAGGGGGCGGTGGATGGCTACACCTTC
>NA|TRBJ2-7|TRBD2|TRBV5-1
CASSGSGRGSYEQYF
TGCGCCAGCAGCGGGAGCGGGAGAGGCTCCTACGAGCAGTACTTC
>NA|TRBJ2-7|TRBD2|TRBV4-2
CASSHPPLAGGLYEQYF
TGTGCCAGCAGCCATCCCCCTCTAGCGGGGGGGCTCTACGAGCAGTACTTC
>NA|TRBJ2-3|TRBD2|TRBV11-3
CASKSGAGADTQYF
TGTGCCAGCAAAAGCGGGGCGGGCGCAGATACGCAGTATTTT
>NA|TRBJ1-2|NA|TRBV30
CAWSTGIGYGYTF
TGTGCCTGGAGCACAGGTATAGGGTATGGCTACACCTTC
>NA|TRBJ2-3|NA|TRBV5-5
CASSLQTPDTQYF
TGTGCCAGCAGCTTGCAAACGCCAGATACGCAGTATTTT
>few|TRBJ2-1|NA|TRBV2
CAIPGLLVPLGNEQFF
TGTGCCATCCCGGGCCTACTAGTCCCGCTTGGCAATGAGCAGTTCTTC
>NA|TRBJ1-2|TRBD1|TRBV2
CASSSTTGGYGYTF
TGTGCCAGCAGCTCCACTACAGGGGGCTATGGCTACACCTTC
>NA|TRBJ2-7|NA|TRBV28
CASAVDFRAQYEQYF
TGTGCCAGCGCCGTGGATTTCCGGGCCCAATACGAGCAGTACTTC
>NA|TRBJ1-1|TRBD1|TRBV2
CASSERDRGLAFF
TGTGCCAGCAGTGAACGGGACAGGGGGTTAGCTTTCTTT
>NA|TRBJ1-1|NA|TRBV7-2
CASSLGSGNTEAFF
TGTGCCAGCAGCTTAGGGTCCGGGAACACTGAAGCTTTCTTT
>once|TRBJ1-1|NA|TRBV12-5
CASGFGGVPAGSVLNTEAFF
TGTGCTAGTGGTTTTGGGGGGGTCCCGGCCGGGTCGGTTCTTAACACTGAAGCTTTCTTT
>NA|TRBJ1-2|TRBD1|TRBV19
CASSINPGTVAGYTF
TGTGCCAGTAGTATAAACCCCGGGACAGTCGCTGGCTACACCTTC
>NA|TRBJ2-5|TRBD2|TRBV5-1
CASSPGGGTETQYF
TGCGCCAGCAGCCCGGGCGGGGGGACGGAGACCCAGTACTTC
>NA|TRBJ1-2|TRBD1|TRBV6-1
CASSEASWTGLGGYTF
TGTGCCAGCAGTGAAGCGTCGTGGACAGGGTTAGGGGGCTACACCTTC
>NA|TRBJ2-2|NA|TRBV5-6
CASSLGGITGELFF
TGTGCCAGCAGCTTAGGCGGGATCACCGGGGAGCTGTTTTTT
>NA|TRBJ2-7|NA|TRBV11-1
CASSPAWTGNYEQYF
TGTGCCAGCAGCCCCGCATGGACGGGAAACTACGAGCAGTACTTC
>NA|TRBJ2-3|NA|TRBV5-1
CASSFTDTQYF
TGCGCCAGCAGCTTTACAGATACGCAGTATTTT
>NA|TRBJ2-5|TRBD2|TRBV6-1
CASSELLAGAQETQYF
TGTGCCAGCAGTGAACTTTTAGCGGGGGCCCAAGAGACCCAGTACTTC
>NA|TRBJ2-4|NA|TRBV28
CASSLRQNIQYF
TGTGCCAGCAGTTTGCGGCAAAACATTCAGTACTTC
>NA|TRBJ1-2|NA|TRBV5-4
CASSPAPGNYGYTF
TGTGCCAGCAGCCCGGCCCCAGGGAACTATGGCTACACCTTC
>NA|TRBJ2-7|NA|TRBV7-9
CASSSLGGTLPYEQYF
TGTGCCAGCAGCTCCCTCGGGGGCACTCTCCCCTACGAGCAGTACTTC
>NA|TRBJ2-2|NA|TRBV7-9
CASSLGGAWGGTGELFF
TGTGCCAGCAGCTTAGGCGGAGCCTGGGGAGGCACCGGGGAGCTGTTTTTT
>NA|TRBJ2-7|NA|TRBV9
CASSVRPGVYEQYF
TGTGCCAGCAGCGTGAGGCCCGGGGTCTACGAGCAGTACTTC
>once|TRBJ1-5|TRBD1|TRBV19
CASSIRTGLNQPQHF
TGTGCCAGTAGTATTCGGACAGGTCTCAATCAGCCCCAGCATTTT
>NA|TRBJ1-2|TRBD1|TRBV15
CATSKDRSNYGYTF
TGTGCCACCAGCAAGGACAGGTCTAACTATGGCTACACCTTC
>NA|TRBJ1-4|NA|TRBV5-1
CASSLQEQGKLFF
TGCGCCAGCAGCTTACAGGAACAGGGAAAACTGTTTTTT
>NA|TRBJ2-2|NA|TRBV7-9
CASPAYPGELFF
TGTGCCAGCCCAGCCTATCCCGGGGAGCTGTTTTTT
>NA|TRBJ1-6|NA|TRBV10-3
CAISSGLGDSPLHF
TGTGCCATCAGCTCGGGACTTGGGGATTCACCCCTCCACTTT
>NA|TRBJ2-7|TRBD2|TRBV5-8
CASSSTSGGFYEQYF
TGTGCCAGCAGCTCAACTAGCGGGGGATTCTACGAGCAGTACTTC
>NA|TRBJ1-2|NA|TRBV28
CASSFAQGYYGYTF
TGTGCCAGCAGTTTTGCCCAGGGATACTATGGCTACACCTTC